A single sample gave rise to the 18 T cell receptor beta chains below, sequenced in a study of blood T cell repertoires in COVID-19. TCRdb's table, derived via immunoSEQ multiplex PCR, lists solely in-frame clones and lacks some. Here the sample spans 320,000 or so clones, approximately 91% being singletons. The sequenced sample consisted of PBMCs or T cells enriched from blood (not recorded which). The receptors were gathered from a man in his sixties who had recovered from COVID-19.

The chain employs TRBV9 and TRBJ2-7; D remains ambiguous. The CDR3 length is 14 residues. Germline loops: CDR1 SGDLS, CDR2 YYNGEE. Trimming stripped 4 bases from V and 1 base from J, with 12 bases between. The CDR3 nucleotides read TGTGCCAGCAGCCGTTACCCTAATTCCTACGAGCAGTACTTC. Its translation is CASSRYPNSYEQYF.

V is TRBV27 and J is TRBJ2-3, with D possibly TRBD1 on 6 matching bases. The CDR3 runs to 14 residues. Germline V gives CDR1 MNHEY, CDR2 SMNVEV (reference sequence). Deletions cut 2 bases from V and 4 bases from J, with 10 bases between. The CDR3 reads CASSLRQVADTQYF. The CDR3, as DNA: TGTGCCAGCAGTTTAAGACAGGTTGCAGATACGCAGTATTTT.

The J gene is TRBJ2-3, the V gene TRBV15; 14 bases agree with TRBD2. The CDR3 is 18 amino acids. Trimming cost V 1 base and J 3 bases; bases outside gene matches: 6. Looked up from germline, CDR1 is LNHNV and CDR2 is YYDKDF (reference sequence). The CDR3 sequence is CATSRAGTSGSLTDTQYF. CDR3 nucleotides: TGTGCCACCAGCAGAGCCGGGACTAGCGGGAGTTTGACAGATACGCAGTATTTT.

The chain recombines TRBV28 with TRBJ2-7, with D maybe TRBD2 (5 bases). V was cut by 3 bases and J by 6 bases, with 12 bases left in between. CDR3 length equals 13 residues. CDR1 is MDHEN and CDR2 is SYDVKM in the germline V gene. The CDR3 nucleotides read TGTGCCAGCAGTTTCCTTGGTCGGGGCGAGCAGTACTTC. It specifies CASSFLGRGEQYF. Filled out from reference TRBV28 and TRBJ2-7, the complete variable domain reads DVKVTQSSRYLVKRTGEKVFLECVQDMDHENMFWYRQDPGLGLRLIYFSYDVKMKEKGDIPEGYSVSREKKERFSLILESASTNQTSMYLCASSFLGRGEQYFGPGTRLTVT.

The sample holds a few counts of this clone. The chain combines TRBV11-2 with TRBJ1-2; TRBD1 matches 12 bases. The CDR3 runs 15 residues. J lost 3 bases, V lost 7 bases, and 6 bases had no gene match. Germline lookup yields CDR1 SGHAT and CDR2 FQNNGV. The CDR3 DNA reads as TGTGCCAGCATCAGAGGGACAGGGGGCCACTATGGCTACACCTTC. Translation: CASIRGTGGHYGYTF.

The rearrangement links TRBV4-1 to TRBJ1-3, with 9 positions matching TRBD1. Germline trimming cut 4 bases from V and 0 bases from J; bases unmatched to any gene: 10. CDR1 is MGHRA, CDR2 YSYEKL, per germline. The CDR3 runs 18 residues. CDR3 bases: TGCGCCAGCAGCCTAGAAACGGGACAGGGAAACTCTGGAAACACCATATATTTT. As protein: CASSLETGQGNSGNTIYF.

The chain recombines TRBV18 with TRBJ2-3; unclear D gene. This CDR3 spans 12 amino acids. From germline, CDR1 is KGHSH and CDR2 LQKENI. Trimming cost V 3 bases and J 2 bases, with 3 bases left between them. DNA for the CDR3: TGTGCCAGCTCACCCATCACAGATACGCAGTATTTT. Protein sequence: CASSPITDTQYF.

The V call is TRBV25-1, the J call TRBJ2-5, with 7 nucleotides matching TRBD1. V gave up 5 bases and J gave up 4 bases; unmatched junction bases: 7. The CDR3 is 14 residues long. Germline V gene data show CDR1 as MGHDK and CDR2 as SYGVNS. CDR3 sequence: CASSRDRAGETQYF. The CDR3, as DNA: TGTGCCAGCAGTAGAGACAGGGCGGGAGAGACCCAGTACTTC.

V and J are TRBV9 and TRBJ2-1, with a possible D match to TRBD2 (6 bases). The CDR3 contains 16 residues. The V end lost 0 bases, the J end lost 0 bases, and 10 bases lay between the germline ends. Germline CDR1 and CDR2: SGDLS and YYNGEE. CDR3 DNA sequence: TGTGCCAGCAGCGTAGTCGGGAGTAGCTCCTACAATGAGCAGTTCTTC. As protein: CASSVVGSSSYNEQFF.

This clone was picked up one time. The gene calls are TRBV7-9 and TRBJ2-1; maybe TRBD2 (5 bases). In germline, CDR1 is SEHNR, CDR2 FQNEAQ (reference sequence). The CDR3 covers 13 residues. The V end lost 5 bases, the J end lost 8 bases, and 13 bases lay between the germline ends. The CDR3: CASSHGVPDEQFF. DNA of the CDR3: TGTGCCAGCAGCCACGGGGTCCCCGATGAGCAGTTCTTC.

This clone was seen a handful of times. The gene calls are TRBV28 and TRBJ1-1; D is unresolved. The CDR3 contains 12 residues. CDR1 and CDR2 (germline): MDHEN, SYDVKM. V was cut by 2 bases and J by 6 bases, with 7 bases left in between. In DNA, the CDR3 is TGTGCCAGCAGTTTAATTCAGGCTGAAGCTTTCTTT. This encodes CASSLIQAEAFF.

This chain links TRBV28 with TRBJ2-3, with TRBD1 as a possible D gene (6 bases). The V gene's germline CDR1 is MDHEN and CDR2 SYDVKM. The CDR3 has 14 amino acids. The germline V and J ends were trimmed by 2 bases and 4 bases, with 10 bases remaining between them. CDR3 loop: CASSLQGRPDTQYF. Written as DNA, the CDR3 is TGTGCCAGCAGTTTACAGGGGCGGCCAGATACGCAGTATTTT.

V and J are TRBV7-9 and TRBJ1-5, with 11 positions matching TRBD1. CDR1 and CDR2 from the germline V gene are SEHNR and FQNEAQ (reference sequence). V shed 3 bases, J shed 5 bases, and the junction held 0 bases outside the gene matches. This CDR3 contains 14 residues. Here the CDR3 reads CASSLGQGDQPQHF. In nucleotides, the CDR3 is TGTGCCAGCAGCTTGGGACAGGGGGATCAGCCCCAGCATTTT. The entire variable domain, with the rest obtained from reference TRBV7-9 and TRBJ1-5, is as follows: DTGVSQNPRHKITKRGQNVTFRCDPISEHNRLYWYRQTLGQGPEFLTYFQNEAQLEKSRLLSDRFSAERPKGSFSTLEIQRTEQGDSAMYLCASSLGQGDQPQHFGDGTRLSIL.

The chain employs TRBV11-3 and TRBJ1-3; TRBD1 might be the D (5 bases). This CDR3 comprises 13 residues. Looked up from germline, CDR1 is SGHNT and CDR2 is YENEEA. Deletions cut 4 bases from V and 4 bases from J, with 8 bases between. This CDR3 reads CASSSGLGNTIYF. The CDR3 DNA is TGTGCCAGCAGCTCAGGGCTCGGAAACACCATATATTTT.

The chain links TRBV3-1 (or the pseudogene TRBV3-2) to TRBJ1-4, with D possibly TRBD1 on 5 matching bases. The V gene lost 4 bases and the J gene lost 3 bases, with 18 bases spanning the gap. This CDR3 is built from 17 residues. CDR1 and CDR2 from the germline V gene are LGHDT and YNNKEL (reference sequence). CDR3 DNA: TGTGCCAGCAGCCCGACCCTGACAGTGCTAGCTAATGAAAAACTGTTTTTT. This gives the protein CASSPTLTVLANEKLFF.

V and J are TRBV7-9 and TRBJ1-4; a possible D gene is TRBD1 (6 bases). Trimming left V 5 bases short and J 7 bases short, with 17 bases between. Germline V gene sequence: CDR1 SEHNR, CDR2 FQNEAQ (reference sequence). This CDR3 has 15 amino acids. CDR3 DNA: TGTGCCAGCAGCACCTCGACAGGCTCAGGTGAAAAACTGTTTTTT. Amino acid sequence: CASSTSTGSGEKLFF.

This clone was recorded only once. The rearrangement links TRBV2 to TRBJ2-2, with D maybe TRBD2 (6 bases). Between the trimmed V and J ends, which lost 3 bases and 4 bases, there was a span of 18 bases. Germline V gene lookup returns CDR1 SNHLY and CDR2 FYNNEI. The CDR3 has 17 residues. This CDR3 reads CASSDGRREYGTGELFF. Here the CDR3 DNA reads TGTGCCAGCAGTGATGGTAGACGGGAGTATGGCACCGGGGAGCTGTTTTTT.

The chain links TRBV10-3 to TRBJ1-4; D not resolved. The germline V gene encodes CDR1 ENHRY and CDR2 SYGVKD. Trimming cost V 4 bases and J 0 bases, with 9 bases left between them. This CDR3 has 15 amino acids. CDR3 sequence reads: CAISGTDSTNEKLFF. CDR3 DNA sequence: TGTGCCATCAGTGGCACAGATTCAACTAATGAAAAACTGTTTTTT.